This T cell receptor (beta chain) comes out of a study of blood T cells in healthy people across ages (dated by TCRdb to between 2014 and 2017). For the wider study: Template switching captured roughly one uniquely barcoded TCR beta cDNA molecule per two T cells in model experiments. Donors were grouped into four age groups: young (average 16 years), middle-aged (less than 40), aged (approximately 58) and long-lived (82). Two additional independent replicas of 1 million unique cDNA reads from the same blood draw were analyzed for two donors (one aged 18 to 30 and one aged 80 or older). Donors of different ages were randomly distributed across sequencing lanes to avoid experimental bias. Age-related changes in TCR beta repertoire diversity were measured in the study by deep sequencing normalized with unique cDNA molecular identifiers. General study outcomes and caveats: A strong correlation was found between observed TCR beta diversity and the percentage of naive T cells measured by flow cytometry. Since profiling was done on bulk unsorted PBMCs, naive and antigen-experienced compartments could not be conclusively compared. Compared with the aged group, the long-lived group had more naive CD4+ T cells, fewer expanded clones and increased TCR diversity, a pattern suggesting age selection. Total diversity estimates from one million sequenced T cells were considered lower bounds and underestimates. Donor CMV infection status was unknown, potentially confounding age-related changes in expanded clonotypes. As age increased, observed TCR beta diversity per million T cells dropped in a roughly linear way, and a significant reduction was already evident by age 40.

The library came from 5' RACE. Instrument on record: Illumina HiSeq 2500. The second PCR ran for about 7 to 11 cycles and used a J-beta primer mix along with a sample-barcoded 5' primer. Each TCR beta cDNA molecule received a unique molecular identifier from a template-switch 5' adaptor carrying 12 random nucleotides. At least 2.5 million CDR3-containing paired-end reads were obtained from each sample. All of the RNA was converted into first-strand cDNA using the Mint cDNA synthesis kit, with a TRBC-specific oligonucleotide serving as the primer. All cDNA was treated with uracil-DNA glycosylase and then went through a first 18-cycle PCR with the universal primers M1SS and BC2_uni_R. As for the original processing: Each sample was normalized by randomly selecting 1 million high-quality reads, each carrying a distinct molecular identifier. Reads sharing molecular identifiers were discarded rather than binned into consensus sequences. MiTCR, set to a Q25 quality threshold and the strictest error-elimination algorithm, was used for CDR3 identification, clonotype clustering and error correction. Lower-bound total TCR beta diversity was estimated with a nonparametric unseen species model using Euler transformation. TCRdb's own reprocessing of the public reads used fastp at Q25 and MiXCR and kept productive beta chains. For every CDR3 protein sequence, its rows merge into one entry that carries the most common genes and DNA. These V and J calls rely on TCRdb rather than the paper's analysis. In this sample the table shows 650,000 to 700,000 distinct CDR3 sequences, roughly 32% of which occur a single time. The ten top clones hold approximately 15% of the sample.

The germline V gene encodes CDR1 DFQATT and CDR2 SNEGSKA (reference sequence). V is trimmed back by 4 bases and J by 1 base, and the junction contains 7 bases that no gene match accounts for. The CDR3 runs 15 amino acids, cysteine and phenylalanine included. Just the 45-base CDR3 DNA is kept, in frame starting at base 1. Systemically healthy Caucasian individuals from Russia, 35 to 50 in total and aged about 6 to 95 years, were included as donors. Each donor gave around 9 milliliters of peripheral blood, collected into EDTA-treated Vacutainer tubes. PBMCs were isolated by Ficoll-Paque density-gradient centrifugation, with at least 7 million obtained per sample. Trizol reagent was used to extract total RNA from the PBMCs, yielding at least 5 micrograms per sample. Naive CD45RAhigh/CD27high T cell percentages were measured by flow cytometry on a PBMC aliquot from every donor. This clonotype was seen ten or more times. It has no known antigen specificity. No much larger clonotype is one base removed from it; base qualities were not supplied.

The clonotype originates from a woman aged 80 or older in good health. Donor details come from another sample of the same person, matched by shared clones. The sample taken for sequencing was blood. The V and J genes are TRBV20-1 and TRBJ2-5, with 9 bases matching TRBD2. At the DNA level, the sequence is TGCAGTGCTACCCGGTTGACTAGCGGCCAAGAGACCCAGTACTTC. It specifies CSATRLTSGQETQYF.